This record covers a single T cell receptor beta chain. CDR1 is SGHRS and CDR2 is YFSETQ in the germline V gene. V lost 0 bases to trimming and J lost 12 bases, with 4 bases between them. The CDR3 has 11 residues. Assay: immunoSEQ multiplex PCR; the TCRdb copy retains only in-frame clones and omits some. The sample comprises roughly 110,000 clones, approximately 87% of which are singletons, and around 2% rests with the top ten. This sample is drawn from a study of radiotherapy plus CTLA-4 blockade in lung cancer. The V and J genes are TRBV5-1 and TRBJ1-6; D is ambiguous. The sequencing used peripheral blood, collected from a patient treated with radiotherapy plus ipilimumab. This receptor was obtained from a human donor with non-small cell lung cancer that progressed on radiotherapy plus ipilimumab. Some clones in this sample may be carry-over from other donors' samples. The CDR3 coding sequence is TGCGCCAGCAGCTTGGGGGGACCCCTCCACTTT. Protein product: CASSLGGPLHF.